Listed below are T cell receptor beta chains from one sample, sequenced in a study of response to subunit inactivated influenza vaccine. TCRdb analysed the RT-PCR reads with MiXCR anew, one entry per CDR3 protein. This sample has under 200,000 distinct CDR3 sequences; roughly a tenth occur once, and the top ten carry around 33%. The specimen comprised CD8+ T cells sorted from PBMCs, sampled 23 months after vaccination. The receptors were gathered from a man between 50 and 69 years old who received an inactivated influenza vaccine. The conserved cysteine and the conserved F or W are not part of the CDR3 here. Fields, in order: clone size, V gene, J gene, CDR3 protein. Clone size appears in some rows only: once, few, many, or a class for an expanded clone.

size: few; V: TRBV10-3; J: TRBJ2-1; CDR3: AISHPGDRGGYNEQF
size: NA; V: TRBV6-2/TRBV6-3; J: TRBJ1-5; CDR3: ASSGALRGPQH
size: few; V: TRBV7-9; J: TRBJ2-3; CDR3: ASSPVSLAGADTQY
size: NA; V: TRBV10-3; J: TRBJ2-4; CDR3: AISETGRGDIQY
size: many; V: TRBV4-3; J: TRBJ1-1; CDR3: ASSQETGAWAEAF
size: NA; V: TRBV15; J: TRBJ2-7; CDR3: ATSPFRGYEQY
size: NA; V: TRBV29-1; J: TRBJ2-7; CDR3: SVVEGGEQY
size: many; V: TRBV20-1; J: TRBJ2-3; CDR3: SARGVRATDTQY
size: NA; V: TRBV14; J: TRBJ2-1; CDR3: ASSQASGYYNEQF
size: few; V: TRBV6-2/TRBV6-3; J: TRBJ2-1; CDR3: ASRPSGGEQF
size: few; V: TRBV6-2/TRBV6-3; J: TRBJ2-2; CDR3: ASSLIFPSGGTGELF
size: many; V: TRBV12-3/TRBV12-4; J: TRBJ2-2; CDR3: ASLPQGFGELF
size: NA; V: TRBV20-1; J: TRBJ2-1; CDR3: SARDPGQIYNEQF
size: many; V: TRBV27; J: TRBJ1-5; CDR3: ASKGDSNQPQH
size: few; V: TRBV6-2/TRBV6-3; J: TRBJ2-1; CDR3: ASSYPGRTSYNEQF
size: NA; V: TRBV12-3/TRBV12-4; J: TRBJ2-3; CDR3: ASSPGRGGPSADTQY
size: many; V: TRBV4-3; J: TRBJ2-5; CDR3: ASSQDPTEETQY
size: NA; V: TRBV6-2/TRBV6-3; J: TRBJ1-1; CDR3: ASSYQSISLGTEAF
size: NA; V: TRBV20-1; J: TRBJ2-7; CDR3: SARETGISYEQY
size: few; V: TRBV28; J: TRBJ2-3; CDR3: ASRPLWTGFTDTQY
size: few; V: TRBV5-6; J: TRBJ2-1; CDR3: ASSRKVLGVGSYNEQF
size: NA; V: TRBV20-1; J: TRBJ2-5; CDR3: SAPPRTDLMGETQY
size: few; V: TRBV20-1; J: TRBJ2-7; CDR3: SARGDGRNYEQY
size: few; V: TRBV6-5; J: TRBJ2-2; CDR3: ASSSEGVNTGELF
size: NA; V: TRBV6-1; J: TRBJ2-5; CDR3: ASSSGLPGTQY
size: few; V: TRBV20-1; J: TRBJ1-1; CDR3: SARYMNTEAF
size: few; V: TRBV20-1; J: TRBJ1-1; CDR3: SARDLRGVTEAF
size: NA; V: TRBV15; J: TRBJ2-5; CDR3: ATRLAGRDETQY
size: many; V: TRBV29-1; J: TRBJ2-7; CDR3: SVTLTSGSLYEQY